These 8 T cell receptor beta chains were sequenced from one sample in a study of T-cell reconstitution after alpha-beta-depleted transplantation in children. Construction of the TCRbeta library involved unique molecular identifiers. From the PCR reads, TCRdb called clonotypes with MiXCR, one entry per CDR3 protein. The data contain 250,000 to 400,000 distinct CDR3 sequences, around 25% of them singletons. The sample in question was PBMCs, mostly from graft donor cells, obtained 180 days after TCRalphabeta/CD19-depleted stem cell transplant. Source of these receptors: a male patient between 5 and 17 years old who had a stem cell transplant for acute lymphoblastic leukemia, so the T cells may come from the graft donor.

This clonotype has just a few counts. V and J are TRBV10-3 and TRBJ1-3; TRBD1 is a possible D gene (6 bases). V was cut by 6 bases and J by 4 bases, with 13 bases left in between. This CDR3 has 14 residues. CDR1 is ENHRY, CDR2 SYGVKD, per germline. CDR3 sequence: CAIRIQGKGNTIYF. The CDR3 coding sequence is TGTGCCATCAGGATACAGGGAAAAGGAAACACCATATATTTT.

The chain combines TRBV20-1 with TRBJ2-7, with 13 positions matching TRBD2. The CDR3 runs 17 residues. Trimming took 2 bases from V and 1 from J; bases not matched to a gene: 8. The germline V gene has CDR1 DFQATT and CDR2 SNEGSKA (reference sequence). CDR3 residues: CSARHTSGRGGSYEQYF. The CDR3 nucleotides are TGCAGTGCTAGACACACTAGCGGGAGGGGTGGTTCCTACGAGCAGTACTTC.

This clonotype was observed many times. The CDR3 loop is CASSLFRGEGNQPQHF. Here the CDR3 DNA reads TGCGCCAGCAGCTTGTTTAGGGGCGAGGGCAATCAGCCCCAGCATTTT. This chain uses TRBV5-1 with TRBJ1-5; a possible D gene is TRBD1 (5 bases). CDR3 length: 16 residues. Germline-derived CDR1 and CDR2 are SGHRS and YFSETQ. Deletions cut 1 base from V and 2 bases from J, with 13 bases between.

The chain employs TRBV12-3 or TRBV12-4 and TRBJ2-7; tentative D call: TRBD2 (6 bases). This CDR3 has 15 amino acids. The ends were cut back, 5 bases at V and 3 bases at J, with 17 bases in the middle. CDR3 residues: CASSASEGRLYEQYF. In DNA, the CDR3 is TGTGCCAGCAGTGCCTCGGAGGGAAGACTCTACGAGCAGTACTTC.

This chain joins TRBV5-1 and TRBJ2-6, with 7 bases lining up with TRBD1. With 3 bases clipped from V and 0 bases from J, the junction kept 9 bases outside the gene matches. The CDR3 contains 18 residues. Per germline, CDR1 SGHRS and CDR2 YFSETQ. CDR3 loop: CASSWGTARSSGANVLTF. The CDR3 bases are TGCGCCAGCAGCTGGGGGACAGCACGAAGCTCTGGGGCCAACGTCCTGACTTTC.

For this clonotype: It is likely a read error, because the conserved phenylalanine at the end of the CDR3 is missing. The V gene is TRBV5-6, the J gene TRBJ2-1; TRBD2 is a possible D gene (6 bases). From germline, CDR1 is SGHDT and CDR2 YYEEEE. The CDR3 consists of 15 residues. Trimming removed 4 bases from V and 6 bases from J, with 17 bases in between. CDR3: CASSPRLVRANEQFL. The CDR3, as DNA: TGTGCCAGCAGCCCACGACTAGTAAGGGCCAATGAGCAGTTCCTC.

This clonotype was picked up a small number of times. The CDR3 region is CASSRSPMGYSNQPQHF. CDR3 bases: TGTGCCAGCAGCAGATCCCCGATGGGCTATAGCAATCAGCCCCAGCATTTT. The rearrangement joins TRBV7-8 to TRBJ1-5; D gene ambiguous. V was shortened by 5 bases and J by 0 bases, with 17 bases between the two germline ends. Germline assignment: CDR1 SGHVS and CDR2 FQNEAQ. The CDR3 totals 17 residues.

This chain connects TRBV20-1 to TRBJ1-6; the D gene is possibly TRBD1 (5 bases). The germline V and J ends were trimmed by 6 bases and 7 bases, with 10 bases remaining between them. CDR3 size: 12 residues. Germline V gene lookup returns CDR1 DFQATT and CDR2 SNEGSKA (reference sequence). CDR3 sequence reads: CSAREGNSPLHF. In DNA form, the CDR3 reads TGCAGTGCCAGGGAGGGCAATTCACCCCTCCACTTT.